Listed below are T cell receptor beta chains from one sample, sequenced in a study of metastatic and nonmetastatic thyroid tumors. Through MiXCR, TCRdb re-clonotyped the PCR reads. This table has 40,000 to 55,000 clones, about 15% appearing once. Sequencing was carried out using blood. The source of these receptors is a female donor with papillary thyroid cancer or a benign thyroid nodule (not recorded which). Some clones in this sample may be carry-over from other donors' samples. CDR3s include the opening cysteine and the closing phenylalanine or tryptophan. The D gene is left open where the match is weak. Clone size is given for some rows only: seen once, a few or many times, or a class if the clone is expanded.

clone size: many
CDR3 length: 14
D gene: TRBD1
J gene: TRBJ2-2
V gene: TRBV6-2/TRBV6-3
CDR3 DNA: TGTGCCAGCAGCCCCGGGACAGACACCGGGGAGCTGTTTTTT
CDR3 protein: CASSPGTDTGELFF

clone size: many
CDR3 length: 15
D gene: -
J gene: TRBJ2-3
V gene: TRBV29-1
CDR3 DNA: TGCAGCGTTGAAGAAACTAGCTTAGGGGGAGATACGCAGTATTTT
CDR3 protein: CSVEETSLGGDTQYF

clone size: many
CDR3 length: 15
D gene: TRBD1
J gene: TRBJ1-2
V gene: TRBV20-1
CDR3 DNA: TGCAGTGCTAGGACCCGGGACAGCAACCTCTATGGCTACACCTTC
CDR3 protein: CSARTRDSNLYGYTF

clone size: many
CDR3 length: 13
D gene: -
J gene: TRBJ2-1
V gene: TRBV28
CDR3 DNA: TGTGCCAGCAGTTCGGAGGCGGGCAATGAGCAGTTCTTC
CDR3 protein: CASSSEAGNEQFF

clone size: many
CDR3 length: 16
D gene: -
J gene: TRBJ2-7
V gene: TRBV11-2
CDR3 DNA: TGTGCCAGCAGCTTATGGGCGGTCCAGGGATCCTACGAGCAGTACTTC
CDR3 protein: CASSLWAVQGSYEQYF

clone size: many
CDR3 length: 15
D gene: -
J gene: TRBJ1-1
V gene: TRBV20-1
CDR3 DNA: TGCAGTGCCCTTACAGGTACACTTTCGAACACTGAAGCTTTCTTT
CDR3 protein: CSALTGTLSNTEAFF

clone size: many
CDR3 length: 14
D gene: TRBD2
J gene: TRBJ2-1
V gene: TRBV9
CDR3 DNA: TGTGCCAGCAGCGTGGGCGGGAGGGACAATGAGCAGTTCTTC
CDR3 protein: CASSVGGRDNEQFF

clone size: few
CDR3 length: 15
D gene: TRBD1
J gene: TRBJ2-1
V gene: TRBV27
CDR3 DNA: TGTGCCAGCAGTTGGACAGGGGGGACGAATAATGAGCAGTTCTTC
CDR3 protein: CASSWTGGTNNEQFF

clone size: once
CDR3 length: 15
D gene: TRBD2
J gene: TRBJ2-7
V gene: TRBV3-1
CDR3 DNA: TGTGCCAGCAGCCATGTTGGACTAGCGGGAGTAAAGCAGTACTTC
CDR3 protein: CASSHVGLAGVKQYF

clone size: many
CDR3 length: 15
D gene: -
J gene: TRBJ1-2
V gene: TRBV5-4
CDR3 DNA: TGTGCCAGCAGCCCCGGGACGACCCGCGGCTATGGCTACACCTTC
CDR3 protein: CASSPGTTRGYGYTF

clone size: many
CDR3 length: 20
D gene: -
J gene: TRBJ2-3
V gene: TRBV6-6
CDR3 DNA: TGTGCCAGCAGTTACTCGGACCCCCCTCTGGGGTCCTGGGGCACAGATACGCAGTATTTT
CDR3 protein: CASSYSDPPLGSWGTDTQYF

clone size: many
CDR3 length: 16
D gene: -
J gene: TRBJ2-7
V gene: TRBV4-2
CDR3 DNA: TGTGCCAGCAGCCAAGTCCCGGCCCTGAGCTCCTACGAGCAGTACTTC
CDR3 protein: CASSQVPALSSYEQYF

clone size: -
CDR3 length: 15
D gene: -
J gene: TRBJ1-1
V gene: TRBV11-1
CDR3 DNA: TGTGCCAGCAGCTTTACTGTCTTGGACCCCGAGGAAGCTTTCTTT
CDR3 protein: CASSFTVLDPEEAFF

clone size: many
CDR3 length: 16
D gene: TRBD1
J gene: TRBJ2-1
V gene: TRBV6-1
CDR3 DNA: TGTGCCAGCAGTGAACGGACAGGGGGGACCTACAATGAGCAGTTCTTC
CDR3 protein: CASSERTGGTYNEQFF

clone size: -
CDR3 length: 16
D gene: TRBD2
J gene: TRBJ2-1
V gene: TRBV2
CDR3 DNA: TGTGCCAGCAGCGAAGAAGGGCTAGCGGTAGGCTGGGAGCAGTTCTTC
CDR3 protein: CASSEEGLAVGWEQFF

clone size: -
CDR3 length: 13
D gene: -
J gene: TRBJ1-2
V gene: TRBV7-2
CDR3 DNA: TGTGCCAGCATCTCGCCCCGTGTCTATGGCTACACCTTC
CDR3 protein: CASISPRVYGYTF

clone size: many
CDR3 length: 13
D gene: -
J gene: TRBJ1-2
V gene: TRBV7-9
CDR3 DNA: TGTGCCAGCAGCCCCTTGTGGGGTCTCGGCTACACCTTC
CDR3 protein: CASSPLWGLGYTF

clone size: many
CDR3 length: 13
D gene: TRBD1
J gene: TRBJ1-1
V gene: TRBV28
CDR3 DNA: TGTGCCAGCAGTTTAGGGACAACAGGGGTGACTTTCTTT
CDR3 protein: CASSLGTTGVTFF

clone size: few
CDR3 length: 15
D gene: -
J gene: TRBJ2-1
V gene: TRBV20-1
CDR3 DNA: TGCAGTGCTACCGCGGGATACGGGGTCTACAATGAGCAGTTCTTC
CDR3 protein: CSATAGYGVYNEQFF

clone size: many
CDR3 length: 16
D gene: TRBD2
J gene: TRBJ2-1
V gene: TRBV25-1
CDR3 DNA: TGTGCCAGCAGTGAAGGAGGAGCGGGAGGGCGAAATGAGCAGTTCTTC
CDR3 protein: CASSEGGAGGRNEQFF

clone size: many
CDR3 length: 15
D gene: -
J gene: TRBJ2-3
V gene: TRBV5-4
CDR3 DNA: TGTGCCAGCAGCTTGGAGGGACTCCCCACAGATACGCAGTATTTT
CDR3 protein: CASSLEGLPTDTQYF

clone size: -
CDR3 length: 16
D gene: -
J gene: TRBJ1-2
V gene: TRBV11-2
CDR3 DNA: TGTGCCAGCAGCTCGGGACGGATCTTAGCTAACTATTGCTACACCTTC
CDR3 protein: CASSSGRILANYCYTF

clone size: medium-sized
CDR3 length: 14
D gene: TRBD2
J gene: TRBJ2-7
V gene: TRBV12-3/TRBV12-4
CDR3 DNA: TGTGCCAGCAGCCAACTAGCGCGTGAATACGAGCAGTACTTC
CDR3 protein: CASSQLAREYEQYF

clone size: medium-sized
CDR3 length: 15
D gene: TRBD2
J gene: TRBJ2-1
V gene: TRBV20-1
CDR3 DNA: TGCAGTGCTAGAGCGGAGCGGGAGGGTTACAATGAGCAGTTCTTC
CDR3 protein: CSARAEREGYNEQFF

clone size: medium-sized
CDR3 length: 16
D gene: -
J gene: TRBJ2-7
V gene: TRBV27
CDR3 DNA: TGTGCCAGCAGTTTATCTGTGGGCAGGGGAAAATACGAGCAGTACTTC
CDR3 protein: CASSLSVGRGKYEQYF

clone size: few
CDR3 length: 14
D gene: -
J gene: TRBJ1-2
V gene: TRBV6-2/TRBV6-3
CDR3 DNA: TGTGCCAGCAGTTACTCGTTCGGGGGGGATGGCTACACCTTC
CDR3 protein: CASSYSFGGDGYTF

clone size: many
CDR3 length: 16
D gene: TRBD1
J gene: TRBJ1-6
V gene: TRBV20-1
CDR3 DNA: TGCAGTGCTAAAACGAACAGGGGTCGCGTTTCGTCACCCCTCCACTTT
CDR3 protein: CSAKTNRGRVSSPLHF